The 21 T cell receptor beta chains reported below all come from one sample, sequenced in a study of tumor-infiltrating lymphocytes in primary liver carcinoma. A primer in the constant region served to generate TCR beta cDNA from roughly 520 ng of total RNA. Amplification in three nested multiplex PCR rounds with slightly modified ARM-PCR gave rise to TCR beta libraries. The first two PCR rounds used TRBV1-TRBV30 primers with a Cbeta primer, 10 cycles each. TCRdb used MiXCR to reprocess the multiplex PCR reads, holding one entry per CDR3 protein. This sample yields 100,000 or so distinct CDR3 sequences, of which approximately 80% are seen a single time; 15% to 20% belongs to the top ten. Co-extraction of both nucleic acids (RNA and DNA) used about 17-31 mg of unsorted bulk tissue. The sequenced sample was liver tumor tissue from sampling region 3. Subset noted: tumor region T3, left-lateral pole. The source is a man aged 35 to 55 with primary liver carcinoma and hepatitis B virus infection.

Of note for this clonotype: An end of the junction does not agree with germline; a read error may underlie this. J is TRBJ1-2 and V is TRBV4-3, with D perhaps matching TRBD1 (5 bases). The germline CDR1 and CDR2 sequences are LGHNA and YSLEER. The CDR3 has 15 residues. CDR3 in DNA: TGCGCCAGCAGCCAAGATACAGGATGGAACTATGGCTACAACTTC. Translated: CASSQDTGWNYGYNF.

This rearrangement joins TRBV11-3 to TRBJ1-1; D is possibly TRBD1 (5 bases). Trimming stripped 4 bases from V and 5 bases from J, with 14 bases between. This CDR3 comprises 14 residues. Germline CDR1 and CDR2: SGHNT and YENEEA. CDR3: CASSSGVGDTEAFF. CDR3 DNA sequence: TGTGCCAGCAGCTCGGGGGTAGGAGATACTGAAGCTTTCTTT.

A remark on this clonotype: One junction end disagrees with the germline gene, perhaps due to a read error. CDR3: CGSSFGTGFDEAFF. CDR3 DNA sequence: TGTGGCAGCAGTTTCGGGACAGGGTTTGATGAAGCTTTCTTT. The V call is TRBV11-2, the J call TRBJ1-1, with TRBD1 matching over 9 bases. The CDR3 runs 14 residues. Germline CDR1 reads SGHAT; CDR2 reads FQNNGV.

This rearrangement joins TRBV7-8 to TRBJ1-2; 7 nucleotides align to TRBD1. The CDR3 consists of 13 residues. CDR1 and CDR2 from the germline V gene are SGHVS and FQNEAQ. Trimming at V came to 6 bases and at J to 12 bases, leaving 13 bases not matched to a gene. CDR3 DNA: TGTGCCAGCAGTCCAACAGGGGTCTATGCCAACACCTTC. The encoded protein is CASSPTGVYANTF.

About this clonotype: At one of its ends the junction is not consistent with the germline gene, which may arise from a read error. J is TRBJ2-2 and V is TRBV29-1; 11 bases are shared with TRBD2. Germline lookup yields CDR1 SQVTM and CDR2 ANQGSEA. This CDR3 has 16 amino acids. The CDR3: CSVVGLAATNTGEQFF. CDR3 coding DNA: TGCAGCGTTGTGGGACTAGCGGCAACGAACACCGGGGAGCAGTTCTTT.

The chain combines TRBV12-3 or TRBV12-4 with TRBJ2-7; D tentatively reads TRBD1 or TRBD2 (5 bases each). Trimming left V 2 bases short and J 5 bases short, with 16 bases between. CDR3 length: 15 residues. The DNA for the CDR3 is TGTGCCAGCAGTTTATTGACGGGGCCAAAGAACGAGCAGTACTTC. This sequence encodes CASSLLTGPKNEQYF.

The V and J genes are TRBV4-2 and TRBJ2-1, with 7 nucleotides matching TRBD1. Germline V gene lookup returns CDR1 LGHNA and CDR2 YNFKEQ. The trim removed 2 bases at V and 12 bases at J, leaving 13 bases unmatched. The CDR3 spans 15 residues. Here the CDR3 DNA reads TGTGCCAGCAGCCAATCTAGCAGGGGGATCGATGGGCAGTTCTTC. Residues: CASSQSSRGIDGQFF.

The V gene is TRBV29-1, the J gene TRBJ1-2; tentatively, D is TRBD1 (5 bases). The ends were cut back, 6 bases at V and 4 bases at J, with 18 bases in the middle. This CDR3 region has 14 residues. In germline, CDR1 is SQVTM, CDR2 ANQGSEA. Here the CDR3 DNA reads TGCAGCGTCATGTTTGGACATTCGGTCTATGGCTACACCTTC. Protein product: CSVMFGHSVYGYTF. Based on the CDR3 plus reference TRBV29-1 and TRBJ1-2, the full variable domain is SAVISQKPSRDICQRGTSLTIQCQVDSQVTMMFWYRQQPGQSLTLIATANQGSEATYESGFVIDKFPISRPNLTFSTLTVSNMSPEDSSIYLCSVMFGHSVYGYTFGSGTRLTVV.

Turning to this clonotype: This likely comes from a read error, as the CDR3 has no conserved phenylalanine or tryptophan at its end. This chain joins TRBV12-5 and TRBJ2-7; perhaps D is TRBD1 or TRBD2 (5 bases each). Looked up from germline, CDR1 is LGHNT and CDR2 is FRNRAP. CDR3 size: 13 residues. The CDR3 nucleotides read TGTGCCATTAAGGGGACCGGTTCCTACGAGCAGTACTAC. As protein: CAIKGTGSYEQYY.

This rearrangement joins TRBV11-1 to TRBJ2-2; D not resolved. The germline gives CDR1 SGHAT, CDR2 FQDESV (reference sequence). The CDR3 is made up of 15 amino acids. Deletions cut 4 bases from V and 6 bases from J, with 15 bases between. The CDR3 nucleotides read TGTGCCAGCAGCTGTATAGAACCTTTCTCCGGGGAGCTGTTTTTT. Translation gives CASSCIEPFSGELFF.

To note about this clonotype: In this CDR3 the conserved last residue, phenylalanine or tryptophan, is missing, so a read error is likely. The V call is TRBV4-1, the J call TRBJ1-6, with 9 bases that match TRBD1. CDR1 MGHRA and CDR2 YSYEKL come from the germline V gene. Germline trimming cut 0 bases from V and 11 bases from J; bases unmatched to any gene: 11. The CDR3 totals 17 residues. This CDR3 reads CASSQDRGQGRNPPLHL. The CDR3 DNA sequence: TGCGCCAGCAGCCAAGATCGGGGACAGGGCCGGAATCCACCCCTCCACTTG.

The chain carries TRBV7-3 and TRBJ1-1; D is unresolved. This CDR3 comprises 13 residues. V was clipped by 2 bases and J by 2 bases, with 6 bases between them. Germline loops: CDR1 SGHTA, CDR2 FQGTGA. CDR3 bases: TGTGCCAGCAGCTTAGGCTACAACACTGAAGCTTTCTTT. This gives the protein CASSLGYNTEAFF.

To note about this clonotype: A much bigger clone sits one base away, suggesting this may be a read error. This chain joins TRBV5-8 and TRBJ2-1; TRBD1 might be the D (6 bases). The CDR3 length is 19 residues. The germline gives CDR1 SGHTS, CDR2 YDEGEE. The CDR3 reads CAGSLNPLAFAGENNEQFF. The CDR3 bases are TGTGCCGGCAGCCTCAACCCTTTGGCTTTCGCAGGGGAAAACAATGAGCAGTTCTTC.

Regarding this clonotype: This CDR3 fails to terminate in the conserved phenylalanine or tryptophan, so it likely reflects a read error. Because the CDR3's place on the DNA is in doubt, the DNA is left out and the CDR3 is given as listed by TCRdb. The chain couples TRBV12-3 or TRBV12-4 to TRBJ2-5. The CDR3 has 12 residues if both end residues are counted. CDR3 sequence reads: CASSLGRETQYS.

Remarks on this clonotype: The junction and the germline gene differ at one end; a read error may be behind it. V gene TRBV4-2 combines with J gene TRBJ2-1; D call uncertain. The CDR3 is 15 residues long. CDR1 and CDR2 (germline): LGHNA, YNFKEQ. The CDR3 region has the DNA TGTGCCAGCAGCCAAGGCGTGGATCCGAATAGCATTCAGTCCTTC. It encodes CASSQGVDPNSIQSF.

The sample holds many counts of this clonotype. The CDR3 DNA reads TGTGCCAGCAGCTCAACACCGGGACAGGGTGGGGCCAACGTCCTGACTTTC. Translating it yields CASSSTPGQGGANVLTF. The chain couples TRBV5-4 to TRBJ2-6; TRBD1 matches 9 bases. Germline CDR1 reads SGHNT; CDR2 reads YYREEE (reference sequence). The CDR3 runs to 17 residues. Unmatched junction bases numbered 7, after V lost 3 bases and J lost 3 bases.

The rearrangement joins TRBV6-6 to TRBJ1-1; D uncertain. V lost 8 bases and J lost 3, with 19 bases in between. CDR3 length: 15 amino acids. Germline CDR1 is MNHNY and CDR2 is SVGAGI (reference sequence). The CDR3 loop reads CASCIQSARDTEAFF. The CDR3, as DNA: TGTGCCAGCTGTATTCAGTCGGCGCGGGACACTGAAGCTTTCTTT.

The V gene is TRBV5-6, the J gene TRBJ1-1; TRBD1 matches 7 bases. Germline V gene data show CDR1 as SGHDT and CDR2 as YYEEEE. J gave up 0 bases and V 10 bases, and 12 bases lay outside the gene matches. This CDR3 has 15 amino acids. The CDR3: CACRPGGKVNTEAFF. The CDR3 nucleotides are TGTGCCTGTAGGCCAGGGGGTAAAGTGAACACTGAAGCTTTCTTT.

CDR3 region: CASSQGTGGISNRNQPQHF. In DNA form, the CDR3 reads TGTGCCAGCAGCCAGGGGACAGGGGGCATCTCGAATAGAAATCAGCCCCAGCATTTT. This rearrangement joins TRBV4-2 to TRBJ1-5; 12 bases agree with TRBD1. The V and J ends lost 3 bases and 4 bases, in that order; junction bases with no gene match: 13. Germline lookup yields CDR1 LGHNA and CDR2 YNFKEQ. This CDR3 spans 19 amino acids.

This clonotype has only a few counts. One end of the junction does not line up with germline, which may come from a read error. The chain carries TRBV11-1 and TRBJ2-6; D uncertain. This CDR3 contains 14 residues. The germline V gene has CDR1 SGHAT and CDR2 FQDESV (reference sequence). CDR3 nucleotide sequence: TGTGCCAGCAACTGGAACTCTGGGACCAACGTCCTGACTTTC. Its translation is CASNWNSGTNVLTF.

On this clonotype: This CDR3 fails to terminate in the conserved phenylalanine or tryptophan, so it likely reflects a read error. It is unclear where the CDR3 begins or ends on the DNA, so no DNA is shown, and the CDR3 is as TCRdb lists it. V and J are TRBV6-5 and TRBJ2-1; whether TRBD1, the table's D call, matches the DNA was not checked. Germline V gene data show CDR1 as MNHEY and CDR2 as SVGAGI. Both ends counted, the CDR3 spans 15 residues. The CDR3 is CASSYAGQANNEHFL.